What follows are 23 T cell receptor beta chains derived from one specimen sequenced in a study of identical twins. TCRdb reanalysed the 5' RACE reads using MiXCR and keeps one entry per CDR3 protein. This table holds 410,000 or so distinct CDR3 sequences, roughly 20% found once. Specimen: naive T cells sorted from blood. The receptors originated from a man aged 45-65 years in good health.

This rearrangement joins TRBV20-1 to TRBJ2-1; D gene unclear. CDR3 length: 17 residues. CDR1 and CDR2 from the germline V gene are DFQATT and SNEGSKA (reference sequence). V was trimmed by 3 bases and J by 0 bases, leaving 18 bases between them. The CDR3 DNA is TGCAGTGCTAGGGGATCGCCACGAGAAAGCTCCTACAATGAGCAGTTCTTC. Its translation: CSARGSPRESSYNEQFF.

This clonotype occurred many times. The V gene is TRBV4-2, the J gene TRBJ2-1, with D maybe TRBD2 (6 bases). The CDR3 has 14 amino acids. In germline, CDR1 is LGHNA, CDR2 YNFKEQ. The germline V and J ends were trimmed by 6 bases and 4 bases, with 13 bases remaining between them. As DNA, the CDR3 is TGTGCCAGCAGTCGCGAGGGACTGTACAATGAGCAGTTCTTC. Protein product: CASSREGLYNEQFF.

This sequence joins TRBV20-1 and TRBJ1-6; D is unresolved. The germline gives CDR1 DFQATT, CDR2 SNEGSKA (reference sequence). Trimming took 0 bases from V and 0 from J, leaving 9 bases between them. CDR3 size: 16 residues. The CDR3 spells CSARDAQSSYNSPLHF. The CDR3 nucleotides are TGCAGTGCTAGAGATGCTCAGAGCTCCTATAATTCACCCCTCCACTTT.

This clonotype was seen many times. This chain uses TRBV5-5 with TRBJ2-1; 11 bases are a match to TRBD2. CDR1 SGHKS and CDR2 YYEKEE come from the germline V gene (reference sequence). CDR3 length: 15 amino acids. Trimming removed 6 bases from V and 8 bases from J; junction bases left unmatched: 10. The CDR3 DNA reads TGTGCCAGCACCGTTGGACCTAGCGGGAGGTATGAGCAGTTCTTC. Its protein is CASTVGPSGRYEQFF.

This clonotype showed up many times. The CDR3 loop reads CASSRTVRGELFF. CDR3 nucleotides: TGTGCCAGCAGTCGAACAGTTCGCGGGGAGCTGTTTTTT. The chain has TRBV28 and TRBJ2-2, with D unclear. This CDR3 is built from 13 residues. The ends were cut back, 5 bases at V and 7 bases at J, with 11 bases in the middle. CDR1 is MDHEN, CDR2 SYDVKM, per germline.

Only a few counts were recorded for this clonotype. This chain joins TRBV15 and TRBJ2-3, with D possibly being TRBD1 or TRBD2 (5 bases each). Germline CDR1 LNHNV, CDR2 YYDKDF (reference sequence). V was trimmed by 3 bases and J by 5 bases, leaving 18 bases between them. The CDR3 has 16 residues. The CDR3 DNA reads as TGTGCCACCAGCAGGTATGACGGGACCCTACAAGATACGCAGTATTTT. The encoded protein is CATSRYDGTLQDTQYF.

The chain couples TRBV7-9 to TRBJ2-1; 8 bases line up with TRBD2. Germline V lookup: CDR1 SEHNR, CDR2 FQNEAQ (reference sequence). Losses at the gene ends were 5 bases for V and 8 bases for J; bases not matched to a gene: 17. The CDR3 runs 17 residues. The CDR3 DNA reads TGTGCCAGCAGCCCCATATTCCCAGCGGGAGCTCAAGATGAGCAGTTCTTC. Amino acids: CASSPIFPAGAQDEQFF.

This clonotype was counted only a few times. The CDR3 here is CASSSTSGGAGETQYF. CDR3 in DNA: TGTGCCAGCAGCTCTACTAGCGGGGGGGCAGGGGAGACCCAGTACTTC. The J gene is TRBJ2-5, the V gene TRBV7-2; 13 nucleotides align to TRBD2. This CDR3 spans 16 amino acids. Germline-derived CDR1 and CDR2 are SGHTA and FQGNSA. The junction had 7 bases not matched to a gene; V was cut back by 4 bases and J by 5 bases.

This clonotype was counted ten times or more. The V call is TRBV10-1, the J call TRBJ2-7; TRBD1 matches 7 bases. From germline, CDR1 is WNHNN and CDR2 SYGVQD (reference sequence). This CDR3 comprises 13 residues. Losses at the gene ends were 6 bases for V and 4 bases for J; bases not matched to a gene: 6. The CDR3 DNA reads TGCGCCAGCAGCCGGGACAGAAATTACGAGCAGTACTTC. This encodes CASSRDRNYEQYF.

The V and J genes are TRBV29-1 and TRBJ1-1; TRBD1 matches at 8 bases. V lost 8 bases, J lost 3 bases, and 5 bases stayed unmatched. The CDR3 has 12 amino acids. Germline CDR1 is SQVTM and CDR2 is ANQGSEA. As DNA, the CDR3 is TGCAGCCCAGACAGGGGTGACACTGAAGCTTTCTTT. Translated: CSPDRGDTEAFF.

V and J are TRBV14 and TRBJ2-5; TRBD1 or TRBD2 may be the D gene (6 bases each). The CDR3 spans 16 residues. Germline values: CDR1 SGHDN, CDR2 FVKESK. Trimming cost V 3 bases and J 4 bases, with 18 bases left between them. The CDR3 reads CASSQGGTYQGETQYF. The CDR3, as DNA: TGTGCCAGCAGCCAGGGGGGCACCTATCAGGGAGAGACCCAGTACTTC.

The CDR3 is CASSDIVGETQYF. CDR3 coding DNA: TGTGCCAGCAGTGATATCGTCGGGGAGACCCAGTACTTC. The chain couples TRBV6-1 to TRBJ2-5; D gene unclear. CDR1 MNHNS and CDR2 SASEGT come from the germline V gene. V was pared by 3 bases and J by 5 bases, with 10 bases between. The CDR3 is 13 residues long.

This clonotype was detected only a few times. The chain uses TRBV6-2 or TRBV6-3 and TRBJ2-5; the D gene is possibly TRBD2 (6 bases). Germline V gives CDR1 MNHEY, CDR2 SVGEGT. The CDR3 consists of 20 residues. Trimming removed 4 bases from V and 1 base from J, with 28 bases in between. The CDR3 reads CASSSRPTRLRGTLQETQYF. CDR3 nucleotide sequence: TGTGCCAGCAGTTCTCGCCCTACAAGGTTGCGCGGGACCCTCCAAGAGACCCAGTACTTC.

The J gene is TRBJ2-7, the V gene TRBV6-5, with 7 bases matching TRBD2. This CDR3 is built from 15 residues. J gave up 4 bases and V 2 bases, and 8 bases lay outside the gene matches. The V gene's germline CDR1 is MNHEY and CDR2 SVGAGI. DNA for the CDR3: TGTGCCAGCAGTTACAGGGGAGCGGGATCATACGAGCAGTACTTC. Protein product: CASSYRGAGSYEQYF.

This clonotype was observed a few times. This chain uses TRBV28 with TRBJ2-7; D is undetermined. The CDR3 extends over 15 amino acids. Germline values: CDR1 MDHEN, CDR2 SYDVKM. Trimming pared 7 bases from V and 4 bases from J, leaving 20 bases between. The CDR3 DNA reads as TGTGCCAGCAACGATGAATGGGGTATGGGGTACGAGCAGTACTTC. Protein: CASNDEWGMGYEQYF.

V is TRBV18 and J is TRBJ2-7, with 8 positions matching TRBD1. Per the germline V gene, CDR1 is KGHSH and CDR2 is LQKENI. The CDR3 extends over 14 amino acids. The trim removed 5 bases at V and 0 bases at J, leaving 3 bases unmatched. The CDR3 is CASSGQGNSYEQYF. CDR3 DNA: TGTGCCAGCTCAGGACAGGGAAACTCCTACGAGCAGTACTTC.

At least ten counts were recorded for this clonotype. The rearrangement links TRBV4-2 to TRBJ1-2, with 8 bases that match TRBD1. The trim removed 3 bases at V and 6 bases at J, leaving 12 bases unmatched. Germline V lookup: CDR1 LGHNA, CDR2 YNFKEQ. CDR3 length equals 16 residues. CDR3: CASSQTGPDRVDGYTF. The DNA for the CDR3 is TGTGCCAGCAGCCAGACGGGCCCGGACAGGGTCGATGGCTACACCTTC.

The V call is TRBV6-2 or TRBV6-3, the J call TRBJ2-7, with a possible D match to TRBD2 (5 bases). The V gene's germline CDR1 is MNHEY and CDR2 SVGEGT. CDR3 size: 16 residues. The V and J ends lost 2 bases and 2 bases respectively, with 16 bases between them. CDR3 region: CASSYGHAGAAYEQYF. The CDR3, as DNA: TGTGCCAGCAGTTACGGCCACGCGGGCGCAGCCTACGAGCAGTACTTC.

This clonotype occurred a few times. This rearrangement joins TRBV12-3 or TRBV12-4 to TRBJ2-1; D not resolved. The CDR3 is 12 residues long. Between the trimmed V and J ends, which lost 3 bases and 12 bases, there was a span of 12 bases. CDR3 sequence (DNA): TGTGCCAGCAGTTTCGGCAGACTGAGGCAGTTCTTC. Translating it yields CASSFGRLRQFF.

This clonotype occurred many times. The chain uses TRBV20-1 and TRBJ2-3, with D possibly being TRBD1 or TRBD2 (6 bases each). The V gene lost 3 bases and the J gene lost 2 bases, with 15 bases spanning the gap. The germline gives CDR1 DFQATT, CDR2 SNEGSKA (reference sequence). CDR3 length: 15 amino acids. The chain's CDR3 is CSASRGTGPTDTQYF. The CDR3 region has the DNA TGCAGTGCTAGTAGGGGGACTGGACCCACAGATACGCAGTATTTT.

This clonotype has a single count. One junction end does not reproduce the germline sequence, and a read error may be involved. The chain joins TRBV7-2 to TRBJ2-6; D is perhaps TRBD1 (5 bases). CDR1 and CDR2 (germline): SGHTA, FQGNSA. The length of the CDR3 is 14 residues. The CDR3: CASSTPSGANVPTF. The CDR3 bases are TGTGCCAGCAGCACCCCCTCTGGGGCCAACGTCCCGACTTTC.

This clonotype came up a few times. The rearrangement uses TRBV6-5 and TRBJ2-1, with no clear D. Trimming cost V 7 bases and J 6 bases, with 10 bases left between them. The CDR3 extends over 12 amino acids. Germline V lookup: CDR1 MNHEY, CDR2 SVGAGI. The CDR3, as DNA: TGTGCCAGCACCCCCTCGGGCAATGAGCAGTTCTTC. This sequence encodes CASTPSGNEQFF.

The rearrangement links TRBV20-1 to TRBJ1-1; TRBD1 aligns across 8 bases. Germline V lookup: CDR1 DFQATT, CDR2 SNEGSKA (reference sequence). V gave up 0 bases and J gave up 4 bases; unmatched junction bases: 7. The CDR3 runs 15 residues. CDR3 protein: CSARDPGQVTTEAFF. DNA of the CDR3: TGCAGTGCTAGAGATCCGGGACAGGTCACCACTGAAGCTTTCTTT.